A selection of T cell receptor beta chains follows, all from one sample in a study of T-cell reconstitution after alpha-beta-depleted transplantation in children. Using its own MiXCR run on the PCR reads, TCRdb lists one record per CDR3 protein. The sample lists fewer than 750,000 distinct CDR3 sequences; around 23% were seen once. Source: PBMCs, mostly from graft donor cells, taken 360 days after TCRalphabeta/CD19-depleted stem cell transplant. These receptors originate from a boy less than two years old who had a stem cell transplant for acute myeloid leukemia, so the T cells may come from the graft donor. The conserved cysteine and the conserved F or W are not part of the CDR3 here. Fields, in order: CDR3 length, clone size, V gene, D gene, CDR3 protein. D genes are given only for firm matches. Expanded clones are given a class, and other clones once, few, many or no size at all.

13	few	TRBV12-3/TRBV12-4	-	ASSARQRGNTEAF
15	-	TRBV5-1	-	ASSPNGDSSLNYGYT
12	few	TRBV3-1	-	ASSPPRPNSEAF
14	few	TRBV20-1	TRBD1	SARRTGEGSNYGYT
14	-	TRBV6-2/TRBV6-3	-	ASSPGGLAGYNEQF
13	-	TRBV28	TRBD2	ASSPGGGYQETQY
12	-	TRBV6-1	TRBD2	ASCGGGAVDTQY
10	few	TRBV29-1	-	SVGKVSYEQY
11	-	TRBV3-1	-	ASSQDGTYEQY
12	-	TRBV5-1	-	ASSLRWGAETQY
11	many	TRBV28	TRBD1	ASSLGDRGEAF
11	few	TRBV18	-	ASSSSPGGEQF
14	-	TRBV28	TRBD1	ASSFIAGGWTGELF
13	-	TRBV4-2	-	ASSRGVVGADTQY
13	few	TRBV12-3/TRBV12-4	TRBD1	ASSLTGARPGELF
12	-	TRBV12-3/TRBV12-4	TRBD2	ASSVAGGRHEQF
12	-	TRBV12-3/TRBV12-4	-	ASSSPYRIREQY
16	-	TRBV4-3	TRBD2	ASSQDMGLAGMNNEQF
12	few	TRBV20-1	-	SGAWSSSYNEQF
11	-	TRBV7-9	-	ASSWYSGNTIY
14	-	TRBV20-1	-	SARDVNTQGRAEAF
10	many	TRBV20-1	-	SALPFGDGQF
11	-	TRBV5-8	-	ASSTSVGNEQF
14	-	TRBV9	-	ASSEDGRLNTGELF
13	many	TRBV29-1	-	SVEFLGGRTDTQY
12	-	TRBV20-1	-	SARSPVNTGELF
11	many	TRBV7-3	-	ASSPGGGYEQY
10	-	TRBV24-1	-	ATQGDTPDPL